The 6 T cell receptor beta chains below come from one sample, sequenced in a study of T cells in localized non-small cell lung cancer. TCRdb's table, derived via immunoSEQ multiplex PCR, lists solely in-frame clones and lacks some. The top ten hold around 4.3% of the sample, which has 25,000 to 30,000 clones, around 83% seen once. Source: peripheral blood, taken before any cancer treatment. These receptors all stem from a woman aged 40 to 75 with stage I lung adenocarcinoma.

The chain has TRBV30 and TRBJ2-7; 9 nucleotides align to TRBD1. The length of the CDR3 is 13 residues. The germline CDR1 and CDR2 sequences are GTSNPN and SVGIG (reference sequence). V gave up 8 bases and J gave up 5 bases; unmatched junction bases: 10. CDR3 bases: TGTGCCAGATCCCGGGACAGGGTAAACGAGCAGTACTTC. This encodes CARSRDRVNEQYF.

CDR3 in amino acids: CASADRDYGYTF. The CDR3 nucleotides are TGTGCCAGCGCGGACAGGGACTATGGCTACACCTTC. The chain carries TRBV27 and TRBJ1-2; 8 bases map to TRBD1. The V segment lost 8 bases and the J segment 3 bases; nucleotides outside the gene matches: 2. Germline assignment: CDR1 MNHEY and CDR2 SMNVEV (reference sequence). The CDR3 totals 12 residues.

This clone has a single count. V gene TRBV21-1 combines with J gene TRBJ2-5; TRBD2, the D gene given by the table, was not confirmed from the DNA. TRBV21-1 is marked as a pseudogene. The CDR3 runs 15 residues. CDR3 nucleotides: TGTGCCAGCAGCAAAGACAGGACTATCCAAGAGACCCAGTACTTC. It specifies CASSKDRTIQETQYF.

The chain recombines TRBV5-3 with TRBJ1-4, with D possibly being TRBD1 (5 bases). TRBV5-3 is classed as an ORF, of uncertain function. Trimming took 0 bases from V and 7 from J, leaving 16 bases between them. This CDR3 spans 16 amino acids. The CDR3 sequence is CARSLGEQGRREKLFF. Written as DNA, the CDR3 is TGTGCCAGAAGCTTGGGGGAGCAGGGACGGCGTGAAAAACTGTTTTTT.

V and J are TRBV19 and TRBJ2-3; D is perhaps TRBD2 (5 bases). This CDR3 is built from 13 residues. Germline V CDR1 and CDR2: LNHDA, SQIVND (reference sequence). V shed 5 bases and J shed 3 bases, with 9 bases lying between them. CDR3 residues: CASSPRETDTQYF. The CDR3 DNA reads TGTGCCAGTAGTCCCCGGGAAACAGATACGCAGTATTTT. Filled out from reference TRBV19 and TRBJ2-3, the complete variable domain reads DGGITQSPKYLFRKEGQNVTLSCEQNLNHDAMYWYRQDPGQGLRLIYYSQIVNDFQKGDIAEGYSVSREKKESFPLTVTSAQKNPTAFYLCASSPRETDTQYFGPGTRLTVL.

In this sample, this clone turned up once. The V and J genes are TRBV18 and TRBJ2-7; 9 nucleotides match TRBD2. The junction had 8 bases not matched to a gene; V was cut back by 5 bases and J by 3 bases. This CDR3 is built from 15 residues. Germline assignment: CDR1 KGHSH and CDR2 LQKENI. The CDR3: CASSFLAGDNYEQYF. The CDR3 region has the DNA TGTGCCAGCTCATTTTTAGCGGGGGACAACTACGAGCAGTACTTC.